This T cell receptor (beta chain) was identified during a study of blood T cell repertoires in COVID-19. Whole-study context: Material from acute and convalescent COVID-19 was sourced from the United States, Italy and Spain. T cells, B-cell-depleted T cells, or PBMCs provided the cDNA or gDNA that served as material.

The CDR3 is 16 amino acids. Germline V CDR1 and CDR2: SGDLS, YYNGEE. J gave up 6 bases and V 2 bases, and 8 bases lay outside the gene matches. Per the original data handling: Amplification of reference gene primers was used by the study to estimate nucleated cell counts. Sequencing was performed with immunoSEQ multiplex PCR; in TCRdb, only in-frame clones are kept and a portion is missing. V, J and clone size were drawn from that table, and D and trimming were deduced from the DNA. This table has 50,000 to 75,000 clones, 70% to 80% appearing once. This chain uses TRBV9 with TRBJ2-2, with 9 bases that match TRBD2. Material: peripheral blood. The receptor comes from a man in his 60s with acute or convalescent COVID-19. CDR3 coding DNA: TGTGCCAGCAGCGTTCTTGGCGGGAGGGCCCCCGGGGAGCTGTTTTTT. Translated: CASSVLGGRAPGELFF.